These 16 T cell receptor beta chains were all obtained from the same sample, sequenced in a study of T cell repertoires in cytomegalovirus infection. TCRdb re-called the reads with MiXCR, one entry per CDR3 protein. The sample has about 260,000 distinct CDR3 sequences; roughly 10% are singletons. Material: PBMCs. These receptors all come from a human donor in good health (CMV status not recorded). Some clones in this sample may be carry-over from other donors' samples.

This clonotype was seen repeatedly, ten times or more. CDR3 sequence (DNA): TGTGCCAGCAGCCCAGGACTAGCGGTCACCTACGAGCAGTACTTC. Protein sequence: CASSPGLAVTYEQYF. J is TRBJ2-7 and V is TRBV7-9; 10 bases fit TRBD2. V shed 5 bases, J shed 2 bases, and the junction held 6 bases outside the gene matches. Germline CDR1 reads SEHNR; CDR2 reads FQNEAQ (reference sequence). The CDR3 runs 15 residues.

This clonotype was counted many times. The rearrangement joins TRBV12-3 or TRBV12-4 to TRBJ2-7, with D tentatively TRBD1 (6 bases). The CDR3 totals 14 residues. Trimming removed 3 bases from V and 1 base from J, with 10 bases in between. The CDR3 region is CASSFTGPSYEQYF. As DNA, the CDR3 is TGTGCCAGCAGTTTTACAGGGCCTTCCTACGAGCAGTACTTC.

In this sample, this clonotype turned up many times. CDR3 region: CASTSPRGSGNTIYF. The CDR3 coding sequence is TGTGCCAGCACCTCCCCCAGGGGCTCTGGAAACACCATATATTTT. The chain employs TRBV28 and TRBJ1-3; weak D call: TRBD1 (6 bases). Between the trimmed V and J ends, which lost 7 bases and 0 bases, there was a span of 13 bases. This CDR3 comprises 15 residues. Germline CDR1 and CDR2: MDHEN and SYDVKM.

The chain has TRBV28 and TRBJ2-1; D is uncertain. The V end was cut by 6 bases, the J end by 2 bases, with 8 bases between. Germline CDR1 and CDR2: MDHEN and SYDVKM. The CDR3 covers 13 residues. Here the CDR3 reads CASRSGTYNEQFF. DNA of the CDR3: TGTGCCAGCAGATCAGGAACCTACAATGAGCAGTTCTTC. Complete variable domain (other parts from reference TRBV28 and TRBJ2-1): DVKVTQSSRYLVKRTGEKVFLECVQDMDHENMFWYRQDPGLGLRLIYFSYDVKMKEKGDIPEGYSVSREKKERFSLILESASTNQTSMYLCASRSGTYNEQFFGPGTRLTVL.

There are many counts of this clonotype. The V and J genes are TRBV11-2 and TRBJ1-4; perhaps TRBD1 as D (6 bases). This CDR3 comprises 15 residues. Trimming cost V 5 bases and J 7 bases, with 17 bases left between them. Germline loops: CDR1 SGHAT, CDR2 FQNNGV. The CDR3 spells CASSKTGTRREKLFF. CDR3 nucleotides: TGTGCCAGCAGCAAGACCGGGACACGACGTGAAAAACTGTTTTTT. Using reference TRBV11-2 and TRBJ1-4 for the parts outside the CDR3, the full variable domain is EAGVAQSPRYKIIEKRQSVAFWCNPISGHATLYWYQQILGQGPKLLIQFQNNGVVDDSQLPKDRFSAERLKGVDSTLKIQPAKLEDSAVYLCASSKTGTRREKLFFGSGTQLSVL.

This clonotype occurred many times. This rearrangement joins TRBV28 to TRBJ1-1; the D gene is possibly TRBD1 (5 bases). V lost 2 bases and J 4 bases, leaving 14 bases between the germline ends. CDR3 length: 15 residues. CDR1 is MDHEN and CDR2 is SYDVKM in the germline V gene. This CDR3 is CASSLQGIRFTEAFF. The CDR3 DNA reads as TGTGCCAGCAGTTTACAGGGTATACGGTTCACTGAAGCTTTCTTT.

The sample holds a few counts of this clonotype. The chain carries TRBV29-1 and TRBJ1-1, with D unclear. CDR1 is SQVTM, CDR2 ANQGSEA, per germline. V was clipped by 7 bases and J by 2 bases, with 5 bases between them. This CDR3 is 10 amino acids long. DNA for the CDR3: TGCAGCGCATTAAACACTGAAGCTTTCTTT. This encodes CSALNTEAFF.

The V gene is TRBV18, the J gene TRBJ1-1; 8 bases align to TRBD1. Germline V lookup: CDR1 KGHSH, CDR2 LQKENI. After removal of 3 bases from V and 7 bases from J, the junction contained 4 bases not matched to a gene. The CDR3 extends over 13 amino acids. This chain's CDR3 is CASSPTGGLEAFF. DNA for the CDR3: TGTGCCAGCTCACCCACAGGGGGGCTTGAAGCTTTCTTT.

This clonotype was seen ten or more times. The chain uses TRBV7-2 and TRBJ1-1; no clear D. Per germline, CDR1 SGHTA and CDR2 FQGNSA. The V end lost 4 bases, the J end lost 6 bases, and 6 bases lay between the germline ends. The CDR3 is made up of 11 amino acids. This chain's CDR3 is CASSYGSEAFF. The CDR3 DNA reads as TGTGCCAGCAGCTATGGCTCTGAAGCTTTCTTT.

This clonotype occurred a few times. The chain couples TRBV11-3 to TRBJ2-7; 11 bases are a match to TRBD1. The CDR3 is 15 amino acids. V was clipped by 5 bases and J by 6 bases; unmatched bases: 9. Germline V gives CDR1 SGHNT, CDR2 YENEEA. The CDR3 DNA sequence: TGTGCCAGCAGCGAAGGAACCGGGACAGGGGGCGAGCAGTACTTC. This gives the protein CASSEGTGTGGEQYF. Full variable domain (rest looked up from reference TRBV11-3 and TRBJ2-7): EAGVVQSPRYKIIEKKQPVAFWCNPISGHNTLYWYLQNLGQGPELLIRYENEEAVDDSQLPKDRFSAERLKGVDSTLKIQPAELGDSAVYLCASSEGTGTGGEQYFGPGTRLTVT.

This clonotype was detected ten times or more. V gene TRBV7-2 combines with J gene TRBJ1-1; D gene ambiguous. This CDR3 spans 12 amino acids. Trimming stripped 5 bases from V and 6 bases from J, with 10 bases between. The germline V gene encodes CDR1 SGHTA and CDR2 FQGNSA. Here the CDR3 DNA reads TGTGCCAGCAGCACTCCCGGCCCTGAAGCTTTCTTT. This gives the protein CASSTPGPEAFF.

The V call is TRBV7-4, the J call TRBJ1-2; no definite D call. The CDR3 is 11 amino acids. The V gene's germline CDR1 is SGHVT and CDR2 SQSDAQ. The ends were cut back, 4 bases at V and 5 bases at J, with 5 bases in the middle. The CDR3 region has the DNA TGTGCCAGCAGCTCCGATTATGGCTACACCTTC. Protein product: CASSSDYGYTF.

This clonotype was recorded only once. The chain combines TRBV20-1 with TRBJ2-1, with unresolved D. The CDR3 runs to 11 residues. From germline, CDR1 is DFQATT and CDR2 SNEGSKA (reference sequence). V lost 2 bases and J 3 bases, leaving 2 bases between the germline ends. The CDR3 spells CSARSYNEQFF. DNA of the CDR3: TGCAGTGCTAGAAGCTACAATGAGCAGTTCTTC.

This clonotype was found a few times. The gene calls are TRBV19 and TRBJ2-7; D possibly corresponds to TRBD1 (7 bases). Between the trimmed V and J ends, which lost 7 bases and 2 bases, there was a span of 18 bases. The CDR3 runs 15 residues. Germline-derived CDR1 and CDR2 are LNHDA and SQIVND (reference sequence). CDR3 in DNA: TGTGCCAGTATGGGGGGCCGGGACAGCACCTACGAGCAGTACTTC. This sequence encodes CASMGGRDSTYEQYF.

This clonotype was detected ten times or more. The DNA for the CDR3 is TGCAGTGCTAGAGAAGGCGGGAGGGCCTACGAGCAGTACTTC. Translation: CSAREGGRAYEQYF. The chain links TRBV20-1 to TRBJ2-7; the match to TRBD2 covers 9 bases. CDR3 size: 14 residues. Germline V CDR1 and CDR2: DFQATT, SNEGSKA (reference sequence). V trimming: 0 bases; J trimming: 2 bases; junction bases outside the gene matches: 2.

The J gene is TRBJ1-1, the V gene TRBV28, with 7 nucleotides matching TRBD1. CDR1 is MDHEN, CDR2 SYDVKM, per germline. The V segment lost 5 bases and the J segment 4 bases; nucleotides outside the gene matches: 10. This CDR3 contains 15 residues. CDR3 nucleotide sequence: TGTGCCAGCAGTACCACAGGGGCAGGAAGCACTGAAGCTTTCTTT. Its translation: CASSTTGAGSTEAFF.